The 24 T cell receptor beta chains below all came from one sample that was sequenced in a study of blood T cell repertoires in COVID-19. The table came from immunoSEQ multiplex PCR; TCRdb's copy has only in-frame clones and leaves some out. The sample shows some 340,000 clones, roughly 90% of them seen only once. Input material: PBMCs or T cells enriched from blood (not recorded which). These receptors all come from a woman aged 25 to 39 who had been exposed to COVID-19.

The chain recombines TRBV21-1 with TRBJ2-3; TRBD1 is the table's D call, not checked against the DNA. TRBV21-1 is given as a pseudogene. CDR3 length: 16 residues. CDR3 in amino acids: CASSTWTGGHTDTQYF. CDR3 coding DNA: TGTGCCAGCAGCACCTGGACAGGGGGACACACAGATACGCAGTATTTT.

The chain carries TRBV4-3 and TRBJ1-5; D gene uncertain. Germline CDR1 reads LGHNA; CDR2 reads YSLEER. The ends were cut back, 3 bases at V and 0 bases at J, with 3 bases in the middle. The CDR3 runs 13 residues. CDR3 sequence (DNA): TGCGCCAGCAGCCACGGTAGCAATCAGCCCCAGCATTTT. This translates into CASSHGSNQPQHF.

This chain joins TRBV5-6 and TRBJ1-5; 9 bases line up with TRBD1. The CDR3 contains 15 residues. The junction had 9 bases not matched to a gene; V was cut back by 3 bases and J by 8 bases. CDR1 and CDR2 (germline): SGHDT, YYEEEE. This CDR3 is CASSSLRDRDKPQHF. CDR3 bases: TGTGCCAGCAGCTCGCTCCGGGACAGGGACAAGCCCCAGCATTTT.

A remark on this clone: This same CDR3 is encoded by further DNA sequences in the sample. The chain couples TRBV9 to TRBJ2-7, with TRBD1 matching 9 bases. Germline values: CDR1 SGDLS, CDR2 YYNGEE. Trimming took 0 bases from V and 2 from J; bases not matched to a gene: 0. CDR3 length equals 14 residues. The DNA for the CDR3 is TGTGCCAGCAGCGTAGGACAGGGGGCCTACGAGCAGTACTTC. It codes for CASSVGQGAYEQYF.

This rearrangement joins TRBV19 to TRBJ1-2; 8 bases map to TRBD1. CDR3 length: 15 amino acids. Trimming cost V 1 base and J 3 bases; bases outside gene matches: 4. Germline V lookup: CDR1 LNHDA, CDR2 SQIVND (reference sequence). In nucleotides, the CDR3 is TGTGCCAGTAGTATAGCGTCAGGGGGCTACTATGGCTACACCTTC. Amino acids: CASSIASGGYYGYTF.

This clone has only one observation. The V and J genes are TRBV7-6 and TRBJ2-7; 9 nucleotides line up with TRBD1. The germline V gene encodes CDR1 SGHVS and CDR2 FNYEAQ. J gave up 5 bases and V 5 bases, and 10 bases lay outside the gene matches. The CDR3 runs 15 residues. The CDR3 spells CASSRKGQGYNEQYF. The CDR3 coding sequence is TGTGCCAGCAGCCGAAAGGGACAGGGTTATAACGAGCAGTACTTC.

The V gene is TRBV25-1, the J gene TRBJ2-4; possible D gene TRBD1, 6 bases. V shed 4 bases and J shed 6 bases, with 13 bases lying between them. The V gene's germline CDR1 is MGHDK and CDR2 SYGVNS. This CDR3 is built from 14 residues. For the CDR3, the DNA is TGTGCCAGCAGTGTACAGGGTGGGGGAAACATTCAGTACTTC. It codes for CASSVQGGGNIQYF. Looking up the rest from reference TRBV25-1 and TRBJ2-4 gives the full variable domain: EADIYQTPRYLVIGTGKKITLECSQTMGHDKMYWYQQDPGMELHLIHYSYGVNSTEKGDLSSESTVSRIRTEHFPLTLESARPSHTSQYLCASSVQGGGNIQYFGAGTRLSVL.

This chain links TRBV6-2 or TRBV6-3 with TRBJ2-5; 11 bases agree with TRBD2. Germline V gene sequence: CDR1 MNHEY, CDR2 SVGEGT. After removal of 1 base from V and 1 base from J, the junction contained 5 bases not matched to a gene. The CDR3 loop spans 17 amino acids. CDR3 nucleotide sequence: TGTGCCAGCAGTTACTTGGCTAGCGGGGGGATCCAAGAGACCCAGTACTTC. Its translation is CASSYLASGGIQETQYF.

The chain links TRBV2 to TRBJ1-1; possibly TRBD1 for D (5 bases). Deletions cut 8 bases from V and 6 bases from J, with 13 bases between. Germline loops: CDR1 SNHLY, CDR2 FYNNEI. This CDR3 has 12 amino acids. The CDR3 loop is CASRGDIAEAFF. DNA for the CDR3: TGTGCCAGCCGGGGGGATATCGCTGAAGCTTTCTTT.

This clone was detected only once. V is TRBV11-2 and J is TRBJ2-5, with TRBD2 identical over 7 bases. The CDR3 runs 15 residues. V dropped 2 bases and J dropped 8; count of bases not matched to a gene: 11. From germline, CDR1 is SGHAT and CDR2 FQNNGV. CDR3 nucleotide sequence: TGTGCCAGCAGCTTAAACGGGGGGTACTCCATCACCCAGTACTTC. Its protein is CASSLNGGYSITQYF.

This chain links TRBV12-5 with TRBJ1-6, with D possibly being TRBD1 (6 bases). The CDR3 contains 14 residues. CDR1 and CDR2 (germline): LGHNT, FRNRAP. The ends were cut back, 6 bases at V and 10 bases at J, with 16 bases in the middle. CDR3: CASGPGDRRSPLHF. CDR3 DNA: TGTGCTAGTGGCCCGGGCGACAGGCGATCACCCCTCCACTTT.

The chain is built from TRBV6-5 and TRBJ2-7; D is unclear. The CDR3 totals 13 residues. V was trimmed by 0 bases and J by 5 bases, leaving 8 bases between them. Germline lookup yields CDR1 MNHEY and CDR2 SVGAGI. CDR3 in DNA: TGTGCCAGCAGTTACTCCGATGGCCACGAGCAGTACTTC. Amino acids: CASSYSDGHEQYF.

The chain carries TRBV6-5 and TRBJ1-5; D remains unclear. CDR3 length equals 14 residues. Trimming took off 0 bases at V and 4 bases at J, with 7 bases between the two ends. CDR1 is MNHEY and CDR2 is SVGAGI in the germline V gene. CDR3 sequence: CASSYSPSNQPQHF. In DNA form, the CDR3 reads TGTGCCAGCAGTTACTCCCCCTCTAATCAGCCCCAGCATTTT.

This chain connects TRBV2 to TRBJ2-5; a possible D gene is TRBD1 (7 bases). The CDR3 is made up of 13 amino acids. Trimming removed 7 bases at V and 2 bases at J, with 11 bases between. The germline CDR1 and CDR2 sequences are SNHLY and FYNNEI. The CDR3 reads CASTRGQQETQYF. The CDR3 nucleotides are TGTGCCAGCACGCGGGGACAGCAAGAGACCCAGTACTTC. Filled out from reference TRBV2 and TRBJ2-5, the complete variable domain reads EPEVTQTPSHQVTQMGQEVILRCVPISNHLYFYWYRQILGQKVEFLVSFYNNEISEKSEIFDDQFSVERPDGSNFTLKIRSTKLEDSAMYFCASTRGQQETQYFGPGTRLLVL.

This clone was counted a few times. The rearrangement links TRBV18 to TRBJ2-7; 8 bases match TRBD2. The length of the CDR3 is 14 residues. Germline loops: CDR1 KGHSH, CDR2 LQKENI. With 3 bases clipped from V and 4 bases from J, the junction kept 5 bases outside the gene matches. Here the CDR3 reads CASSPREGFYEQYF. The CDR3 DNA sequence: TGTGCCAGCTCACCCCGGGAGGGGTTTTACGAGCAGTACTTC.

This clone has only one observation. The chain is built from TRBV28 and TRBJ1-1, with D hard to call. Germline CDR1 reads MDHEN; CDR2 reads SYDVKM. This CDR3 is built from 13 residues. V dropped 2 bases and J dropped 7 bases, with 11 bases sitting between them. The CDR3 DNA reads TGTGCCAGCAGTTTAGTAGCGTACGGTGAAGCTTTCTTT. Encoded protein: CASSLVAYGEAFF. The full variable domain, completed using reference TRBV28 and TRBJ1-1, is DVKVTQSSRYLVKRTGEKVFLECVQDMDHENMFWYRQDPGLGLRLIYFSYDVKMKEKGDIPEGYSVSREKKERFSLILESASTNQTSMYLCASSLVAYGEAFFGQGTRLTVV.

The V call is TRBV28, the J call TRBJ1-3; D is uncertain. This CDR3 has 13 residues. The ends were cut back, 1 base at V and 4 bases at J, with 5 bases in the middle. Germline CDR1 is MDHEN and CDR2 is SYDVKM. The CDR3 coding sequence is TGTGCCAGCAGTTTATTTCAGGGAAACACCATATATTTT. Residues: CASSLFQGNTIYF.

The chain recombines TRBV10-3 with TRBJ2-5; 10 nucleotides agree with TRBD2. This CDR3 region has 15 residues. V trimming: 10 bases; J trimming: 2 bases; junction bases outside the gene matches: 10. From germline, CDR1 is ENHRY and CDR2 SYGVKD. The CDR3 nucleotides read TGTGCCACACGACCTAGCGGGGGAGCGCAAGAGACCCAGTACTTC. The encoded protein is CATRPSGGAQETQYF.

This sequence joins TRBV28 and TRBJ1-6; TRBD1 agrees at 11 bases. Losses at the gene ends were 6 bases for V and 10 bases for J; bases not matched to a gene: 2. The CDR3 length is 13 residues. The germline gives CDR1 MDHEN, CDR2 SYDVKM. The CDR3 DNA sequence: TGTGCCAGCAGGCGGACAGGGGGCTCACCCCTCCACTTT. Its protein is CASRRTGGSPLHF. Using reference TRBV28 and TRBJ1-6 for the parts outside the CDR3, the full variable domain is DVKVTQSSRYLVKRTGEKVFLECVQDMDHENMFWYRQDPGLGLRLIYFSYDVKMKEKGDIPEGYSVSREKKERFSLILESASTNQTSMYLCASRRTGGSPLHFGNGTRLTVT.

The V gene is TRBV11-2, the J gene TRBJ2-5, with TRBD2 matching over 9 bases. The V segment lost 5 bases and the J segment 4 bases; nucleotides outside the gene matches: 11. The CDR3 has 16 amino acids. Germline CDR1 SGHAT, CDR2 FQNNGV. CDR3 region: CASSGRGGELGETQYF. In DNA, the CDR3 is TGTGCCAGCAGCGGCCGCGGGGGGGAGTTAGGAGAGACCCAGTACTTC.

The chain links TRBV10-3 to TRBJ2-7, with TRBD1 matching over 9 bases. V was pared by 9 bases and J by 4 bases, with 1 base of the junction left unmatched. The germline V gene has CDR1 ENHRY and CDR2 SYGVKD. The CDR3 is made up of 11 amino acids. The chain's CDR3 is CAIQGAYEQYF. As DNA, the CDR3 is TGTGCCATACAGGGGGCATACGAGCAGTACTTC.

CDR3 region: CASSLGTSGGPSTDTQYF. The DNA of the CDR3 is TGCGCCAGCAGCTTGGGGACTAGCGGGGGGCCTAGCACAGATACGCAGTATTTT. The chain combines TRBV5-1 with TRBJ2-3, with TRBD2 matching over 14 bases. The junction had 3 bases not matched to a gene; V was cut back by 0 bases and J by 0 bases. The length of the CDR3 is 18 residues. Germline CDR1 and CDR2: SGHRS and YFSETQ. Supplemented by reference TRBV5-1 and TRBJ2-3, the full variable domain reads KAGVTQTPRYLIKTRGQQVTLSCSPISGHRSVSWYQQTPGQGLQFLFEYFSETQRNKGNFPGRFSGRQFSNSRSEMNVSTLELGDSALYLCASSLGTSGGPSTDTQYFGPGTRLTVL.

The chain joins TRBV6-2 or TRBV6-3 to TRBJ1-2; 8 bases line up with TRBD1. J was trimmed by 8 bases and V by 5 bases; bases with no gene match: 16. The CDR3 sequence is 16 residues long. The germline gives CDR1 MNHEY, CDR2 SVGEGT. CDR3 region: CASSPRTGQRRGGYTF. In DNA, the CDR3 is TGTGCCAGCAGTCCGAGGACAGGGCAAAGGCGTGGAGGCTACACCTTC.

V is TRBV21-1 and J is TRBJ1-1; TRBD1 was called by the table and not checked on the DNA. TRBV21-1 is a pseudogene locus. The CDR3 contains 15 residues. CDR3 DNA: TGTGCCAGCAGCTCCCGGACAGGAATGAACACTGAAGCTTTCTTT. Translating gives CASSSRTGMNTEAFF.